This T cell receptor (beta chain) was profiled in a study of cytomegalovirus exposure and HLA in healthy donors. Whole-study results and caveats: CMV serostatus alone was available as immune exposure information. It was assumed in the presence/absence analyses that sequencing depth was roughly uniform across donors.

The CDR3 is 13 amino acids. The germline V gene encodes CDR1 MDHEN and CDR2 SYDVKM. V was shortened by 11 bases and J by 6 bases, with 16 bases between the two germline ends. PCR primers comprised 60 Vbeta and 13 Jbeta primers. TCRdb's copy holds only in-frame clones and misses some; the assay was immunoSEQ multiplex PCR. In the table there are roughly 200,000 clones, over 65% of which are singletons. Regarding this clone: Its antigen is not identified.

The rearrangement joins TRBV28 to TRBJ1-4; D uncertain. The sample consisted of PBMCs. The receptor was derived from a woman aged 60-75 years in good health and CMV-seropositive. CDR3 sequence: CAVNRERDEKLFF. CDR3 nucleotides: TGTGCCGTTAACCGGGAAAGGGATGAAAAACTGTTTTTT.